The entry that follows covers one T cell receptor beta chain sequence. Antigen specificity is unknown. This record comes from a study of T cell responses to AZD1222 COVID-19 vaccine. Study-level findings and limits: Reportedly, nearly half of unique spike TCRs recognized epitopes outside B.1.351/B.1.1.7 mutations.

Measured with immunoSEQ multiplex PCR; TCRdb has only the in-frame clones, and not every one. The sample holds tens of thousands of clones, roughly 90% seen once. V lost 3 bases to trimming and J lost 4 bases, with 10 bases between them. This CDR3 region has 14 residues. The germline gives CDR1 ENHRY, CDR2 SYGVKD. This TCR came from an adult who received the AZD1222 COVID-19 vaccine. This rearrangement joins TRBV10-3 to TRBJ1-3; a weak D match, TRBD1 (6 bases). The sequenced sample was peripheral blood, obtained 28 days after the second AZD1222 dose. The CDR3 DNA reads TGTGCCATCAGTGACCTCGGACAGGGAAACACCATATATTTT. It codes for CAISDLGQGNTIYF.